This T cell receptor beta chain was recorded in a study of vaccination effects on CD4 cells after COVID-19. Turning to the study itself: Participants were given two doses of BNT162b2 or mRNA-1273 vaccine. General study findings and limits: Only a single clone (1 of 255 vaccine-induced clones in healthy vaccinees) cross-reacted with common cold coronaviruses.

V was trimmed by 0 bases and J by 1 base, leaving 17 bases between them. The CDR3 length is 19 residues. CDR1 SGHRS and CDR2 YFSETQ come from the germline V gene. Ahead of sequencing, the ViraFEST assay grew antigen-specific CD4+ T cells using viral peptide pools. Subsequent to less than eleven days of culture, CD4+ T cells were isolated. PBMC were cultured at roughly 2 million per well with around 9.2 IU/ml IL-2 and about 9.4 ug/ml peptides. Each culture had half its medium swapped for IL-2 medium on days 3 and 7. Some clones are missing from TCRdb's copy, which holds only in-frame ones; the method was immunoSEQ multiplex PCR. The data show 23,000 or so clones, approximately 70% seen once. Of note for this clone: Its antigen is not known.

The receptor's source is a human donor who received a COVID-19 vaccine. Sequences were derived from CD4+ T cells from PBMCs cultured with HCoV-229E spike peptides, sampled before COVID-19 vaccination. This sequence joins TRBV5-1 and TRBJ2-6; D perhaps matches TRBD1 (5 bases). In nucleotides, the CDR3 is TGCGCCAGCAGCTTGGGGGCCCTCCGACAGTTTTCTGGGGCCAACGTCCTGACTTTC. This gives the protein CASSLGALRQFSGANVLTF.